This is a list of T cell receptor beta chains from one sample in a study of shared clonotypes between healthy human individuals. Sequencing was performed with immunoSEQ multiplex PCR; in TCRdb, only in-frame clones are kept and a portion is missing. The data hold approximately 1,000,000 clones, with about 84% observed a single time. What was sequenced was memory CD4+ T cells from PBMCs. The receptors were gathered from a man aged 18 to 30 in good health. Some clones in this sample may be carry-over from other donors' samples. The CDR3 runs from the conserved cysteine through the conserved F or W. The order of the fields is V gene, D gene, clone size, J gene, CDR3 DNA, CDR3 protein. The D gene is left open where the match is weak. Expanded clones get a size class; other rows say once, few or many, or leave the size out.

TRBV7-2	TRBD2	-	TRBJ2-5	TGTGCCAGCAGCTATGGGACTAGCGTTGAAGAGACCCAGTACTTC	CASSYGTSVEETQYF
TRBV29-1	-	-	TRBJ2-1	TGCAGCGTTGCCCAGGGTAGGGGTGAGCAGTTCTTC	CSVAQGRGEQFF
TRBV4-3	-	-	TRBJ2-6	TGCGCCAGCAGCCCGAAACACAGGCCTTCTAGGGCCAACGTCCTGACTTTC	CASSPKHRPSRANVLTF
TRBV19	TRBD2	-	TRBJ2-7	TGTGCCAGTAGTCCCGGGGGGAGTACAGCCTACGAGCAGTACTTC	CASSPGGSTAYEQYF
TRBV7-9	-	-	TRBJ1-2	TGTGCCAGCAGCTTAGCGGCGACAGGTGGTTATGGCTACACCTTC	CASSLAATGGYGYTF
TRBV9	TRBD2	few	TRBJ2-2	TGTGCCAGCACCCCCGGGCTAGCGGACACCGGGGAGCTGTTTTTT	CASTPGLADTGELFF
TRBV5-4	TRBD1	-	TRBJ2-7	TGCGCCAGCAGTCCGGGACAGGGCTCCTACGAGCAGTACTTC	CASSPGQGSYEQYF
TRBV5-4	TRBD1	-	TRBJ1-5	TGTGCCAGCAGCTTAGGGCCAGGGGGCGGCAATCAGCCCCAGCATTTT	CASSLGPGGGNQPQHF
TRBV7-6	TRBD2	-	TRBJ2-5	TGTGCCACTAACATAGCGGGAGCTTTTGGGGGGGAGACCCAGTACTTC	CATNIAGAFGGETQYF
TRBV6-5	-	once	TRBJ1-2	TGTGCCAGCAGTTACAGTAGGGACTGGGGCTACACCTTC	CASSYSRDWGYTF
TRBV5-1	TRBD1	few	TRBJ2-1	TGCGCCAGCAGCTCACAGGGGGGTGAGCAGTTCTTC	CASSSQGGEQFF
TRBV7-9	TRBD2	-	TRBJ2-7	TGTGCCAGCAGGGGGTCTAGCGGGAGGGCCTACGAGCAGTACTTC	CASRGSSGRAYEQYF
TRBV28	-	-	TRBJ2-7	TGTGCCAGCAGTAGTTTCGCAGGGTCCCATCCCTACGAGCAGTACTTC	CASSSFAGSHPYEQYF
TRBV4-2	-	once	TRBJ1-1	TGTGCCAGCAGCCAAGACGGGCGGGTTTCTGAAGCTTTCTTT	CASSQDGRVSEAFF
TRBV11-2	-	-	TRBJ1-1	TGTGCCAGCAGCTTAGCACAGGGACTTTCTCGCGAAGCTTTCTTT	CASSLAQGLSREAFF
TRBV7-3	TRBD2	-	TRBJ2-3	TGTGCCAGCAGCTCAAGGCGGGAGCTAGCGCAGTATTTT	CASSSRRELAQYF
TRBV9	-	-	TRBJ2-1	TGTGCCAGCAGCGTAGGAGGGGGCTCTAGCGATGAGCAGTTCTTC	CASSVGGGSSDEQFF
TRBV15	TRBD2	-	TRBJ2-7	TGTGCCACCAGCAGACGTAGCGGGAGGGCCGGGTACGAGCAGTACTTC	CATSRRSGRAGYEQYF
TRBV4-2	TRBD2	-	TRBJ2-2	TGTGCCAGCAGCCAACTAAGCGGGACCAACACCGGGGAGCTGTTTTTT	CASSQLSGTNTGELFF
TRBV27	TRBD2	-	TRBJ2-7	TGTGCCAGCACCGCCGGGGGAGGGACTTACGAGCAGTACTTC	CASTAGGGTYEQYF
TRBV30	-	few	TRBJ2-3	TGTGCCTGGAGAAAACCAGGGACAGATACGCAGTATTTT	CAWRKPGTDTQYF
TRBV6-6	TRBD2	-	TRBJ2-7	TGTGCCAGCAGCGGAGGTGCGGGAGCCTACGAGCAGTACTTC	CASSGGAGAYEQYF
TRBV4-3	TRBD1	-	TRBJ2-1	TGCGCCAGCAGCCAAGATAACCGGGACAGGGCGGGGCAGTTCTTC	CASSQDNRDRAGQFF
TRBV7-8	-	-	TRBJ2-7	TGTGCCAGCAGCTTAAGATCAGGAATCGAGCAGTACTTC	CASSLRSGIEQYF
TRBV7-3	-	once	TRBJ1-1	TGTGCCAGCAGCTTTAGTCAGGGCCCTGAAGCTTTCTTT	CASSFSQGPEAFF
TRBV28	-	-	TRBJ2-2	TGTGCCAGCTTGTTGGATTCTCACACCGGGGAGCTGTTTTTT	CASLLDSHTGELFF
TRBV9	TRBD2	many	TRBJ2-1	TGTGCCAGCGCCCCCGGACTAGATGTGTACAATGAGCAGTTCTTC	CASAPGLDVYNEQFF
TRBV28	-	-	TRBJ2-5	TGTGCCAGCAGTTTATCCTCCTTCAGGGAGACCCAGTACTTC	CASSLSSFRETQYF
TRBV28	-	-	TRBJ1-3	TGTGCCAGCAGTGGCCTGACTCCTAGCTCTGGAAACACCATATATTTT	CASSGLTPSSGNTIYF
TRBV4-2	TRBD2	-	TRBJ2-5	TGTGCCAGCAGCCCTGGACTAGCGGGAGGGCAAGAGACCCAGTACTTC	CASSPGLAGGQETQYF
TRBV2	TRBD1	once	TRBJ2-7	TGTGCCAGCCGACAGGGGACGTCCCCCTCCTACGAGCAGTACTTC	CASRQGTSPSYEQYF
TRBV4-1	TRBD2	-	TRBJ2-7	TGCGCCAGCAGCCAAGGGACTAGCGGGAGTGTCTACGAGCAGTACTTC	CASSQGTSGSVYEQYF
TRBV7-8	-	-	TRBJ1-1	TGTGCCAGCAGCTCACAGGGATATTCCACTGAAGCTTTCTTT	CASSSQGYSTEAFF
TRBV2	-	-	TRBJ1-2	TGTGCCAGCAGTGAGTACTATCAGGGAGGTGGCTACACCTTC	CASSEYYQGGGYTF
TRBV5-1	-	-	TRBJ2-3	TGCGCCAGCAGAATTGATTTGCCGGTCGACACAGATACGCAGTATTTT	CASRIDLPVDTDTQYF
TRBV15	-	-	TRBJ2-7	TGTGCCACCAGAGCCCTGAGTGTTTGGAGGGCCTCCTACGAGCAGTACTTC	CATRALSVWRASYEQYF